These 30 T cell receptor beta chains share one sample of origin, sequenced in a study of OX40 agonist ivuxolimab in advanced cancers. Clones were sequenced by immunoSEQ multiplex PCR, and TCRdb holds only the in-frame ones, with some missing. The sample holds tens of thousands of clones, roughly 89% seen once. This sample comprised CD4+ or CD8+ T cells sorted from blood, obtained in a trial of the OX40 agonist ivuxolimab. Receptors were obtained from an adult with an advanced solid tumor such as melanoma, head and neck, liver or kidney cancer.

The chain couples TRBV6-6 to TRBJ1-2; 8 bases are a match to TRBD1. The J segment lost 8 bases and the V segment lost 2 bases, leaving 4 bases of the junction unmatched. This CDR3 has 13 residues. Germline V lookup: CDR1 MNHNY, CDR2 SVGAGI (reference sequence). CDR3 sequence: CASSYRTGSGYTF. Written as DNA, the CDR3 is TGTGCCAGCAGTTACAGGACAGGGAGCGGCTACACCTTC.

The chain links TRBV7-3 to TRBJ2-1; 8 bases align to TRBD1. J was trimmed by 8 bases and V by 2 bases; bases with no gene match: 11. Per germline, CDR1 SGHTA and CDR2 FQGTGA. This CDR3 region has 16 residues. CDR3 residues: CASSLFGTGPWDEQFF. CDR3 bases: TGTGCCAGCAGCTTATTCGGGACAGGCCCCTGGGATGAGCAGTTCTTC.

This clone was observed once. The gene calls are TRBV19 and TRBJ1-2, with a possible D match to TRBD1 (5 bases). V lost 7 bases to trimming and J lost 5 bases, with 11 bases between them. The CDR3 loop spans 12 amino acids. Germline lookup yields CDR1 LNHDA and CDR2 SQIVND (reference sequence). The CDR3 is CASTRGEYGYTF. The CDR3 DNA follows: TGTGCCAGTACCCGAGGGGAGTATGGCTACACCTTC.

The V gene is TRBV19, the J gene TRBJ1-2, with D hard to call. Germline V CDR1 and CDR2: LNHDA, SQIVND (reference sequence). The length of the CDR3 is 14 residues. Deletions cut 3 bases from V and 4 bases from J, with 12 bases between. Here the CDR3 DNA reads TGTGCCAGTAGTATTGAAAACACTGTCTATGGCTACACCTTC. The encoded protein is CASSIENTVYGYTF.

The J gene is TRBJ2-1, the V gene TRBV29-1, with D perhaps being TRBD1 or TRBD2 (5 bases each). V was cut by 1 base and J by 7 bases, with 8 bases left in between. CDR1 SQVTM and CDR2 ANQGSEA come from the germline V gene. The CDR3 is 12 residues long. The CDR3 DNA is TGCAGCGTTGAAGGCTGGGGGAATGAGCAGTTCTTC. Its protein product is CSVEGWGNEQFF.

This chain uses TRBV4-3 with TRBJ2-7; 9 positions agree with TRBD1. Germline CDR1 LGHNA, CDR2 YSLEER. With 0 bases clipped from V and 3 bases from J, the junction kept 18 bases outside the gene matches. This CDR3 has 20 residues. Here the CDR3 DNA reads TGCGCCAGCAGCCAAGATGGAACCCCCGGCCTCCGGGACAGGGTCTACGAGCAGTACTTC. As protein: CASSQDGTPGLRDRVYEQYF.

The table lists this clone with a count of one. Other DNA sequences in the same sample also yield this CDR3. The chain joins TRBV29-1 to TRBJ1-1; 7 nucleotides agree with TRBD1. CDR1 is SQVTM, CDR2 ANQGSEA, per germline. V gave up 5 bases and J gave up 1 base; unmatched junction bases: 4. The CDR3 is made up of 13 amino acids. The chain's CDR3 is CSVSGTANTEAFF. The CDR3, as DNA: TGCAGCGTTTCCGGGACAGCGAACACTGAAGCTTTCTTT.

This chain connects TRBV9 to TRBJ1-2; D unclear. The germline CDR1 and CDR2 sequences are SGDLS and YYNGEE. The CDR3 is 15 amino acids. Trimming removed 0 bases from V and 3 bases from J, with 12 bases in between. CDR3 sequence: CASSVGPGMDYGYTF. CDR3 DNA sequence: TGTGCCAGCAGCGTAGGGCCGGGGATGGACTATGGCTACACCTTC.

This chain connects TRBV7-9 to TRBJ2-2; 9 positions match TRBD2. This CDR3 contains 14 residues. CDR1 and CDR2 from the germline V gene are SEHNR and FQNEAQ (reference sequence). V lost 2 bases, J lost 6 bases, and 1 base stayed unmatched. CDR3 residues: CASSLLAGSGELFF. CDR3 bases: TGTGCCAGCAGCTTACTAGCGGGATCCGGGGAGCTGTTTTTT.

V gene TRBV5-1 combines with J gene TRBJ2-4; D is perhaps TRBD1 (6 bases). Germline V CDR1 and CDR2: SGHRS, YFSETQ. This CDR3 contains 14 residues. The V and J ends lost 4 bases and 7 bases respectively, with 15 bases between them. CDR3 amino acids: CASSPVQGPNIQYF. Written as DNA, the CDR3 is TGCGCCAGCAGCCCAGTACAGGGCCCCAACATTCAGTACTTC. Full variable domain (rest looked up from reference TRBV5-1 and TRBJ2-4): KAGVTQTPRYLIKTRGQQVTLSCSPISGHRSVSWYQQTPGQGLQFLFEYFSETQRNKGNFPGRFSGRQFSNSRSEMNVSTLELGDSALYLCASSPVQGPNIQYFGAGTRLSVL.

Concerning this clone itself: Other DNA sequences in the same sample also yield this CDR3. The CDR3 nucleotides read TGTGCCAGCAGTTACTCGAGGGACTCCTACGAGCAGTACTTC. Its protein product is CASSYSRDSYEQYF. J is TRBJ2-7 and V is TRBV6-5; D is perhaps TRBD2 (5 bases). The CDR3 has 14 residues. V dropped 0 bases and J dropped 0 bases, with 6 bases sitting between them. Per germline, CDR1 MNHEY and CDR2 SVGAGI.

Written as DNA, the CDR3 is TGTGCCAGCAGTTTCCCTAGCGGGAGATATGGTGATACGCAGTATTTT. It is translated as CASSFPSGRYGDTQYF. The genes are TRBV6-6 and TRBJ2-3; TRBD2 matches at 10 bases. The germline gives CDR1 MNHNY, CDR2 SVGAGI (reference sequence). V trimming: 4 bases; J trimming: 6 bases; junction bases outside the gene matches: 10. The CDR3 sequence is 16 residues long.

The chain recombines TRBV29-1 with TRBJ2-7; tentatively, D is TRBD1 (6 bases). Germline lookup yields CDR1 SQVTM and CDR2 ANQGSEA. CDR3 length: 10 residues. V shed 4 bases and J shed 5 bases, with 6 bases lying between them. The CDR3 bases are TGCAGCGTTGGGACAGACGAGCAGTACTTC. Its protein product is CSVGTDEQYF.

V gene TRBV6-1 combines with J gene TRBJ1-5; D unclear. The CDR3 spans 15 residues. The germline V gene has CDR1 MNHNS and CDR2 SASEGT. V was pared by 8 bases and J by 6 bases, with 20 bases between. The CDR3 DNA is TGTGCCAGCTCTTGGGTGTTAGAAGTGCCTCAGCCCCAGCATTTT. This gives the protein CASSWVLEVPQPQHF.

The chain is built from TRBV28 and TRBJ1-1, with unresolved D. CDR3 length: 18 residues. The V end was cut by 2 bases, the J end by 3 bases, with 22 bases between. The germline V gene encodes CDR1 MDHEN and CDR2 SYDVKM. This CDR3 is CASSLGAGPSRKDTEAFF. The CDR3 DNA reads as TGTGCCAGCAGTTTAGGAGCAGGCCCATCGAGAAAGGACACTGAAGCTTTCTTT.

V and J are TRBV28 and TRBJ1-1; no clear D. This CDR3 has 13 amino acids. In germline, CDR1 is MDHEN, CDR2 SYDVKM. Between the trimmed V and J ends, which lost 1 base and 3 bases, there was a span of 6 bases. The CDR3 spells CASSLSKDTEAFF. The CDR3 DNA follows: TGTGCCAGCAGTTTATCGAAGGACACTGAAGCTTTCTTT. Variable domain in full (rest from reference TRBV28 and TRBJ1-1): DVKVTQSSRYLVKRTGEKVFLECVQDMDHENMFWYRQDPGLGLRLIYFSYDVKMKEKGDIPEGYSVSREKKERFSLILESASTNQTSMYLCASSLSKDTEAFFGQGTRLTVV.

The V call is TRBV27, the J call TRBJ1-2; 9 positions match TRBD1. The V segment lost 3 bases and the J segment 4 bases; nucleotides outside the gene matches: 3. The CDR3 sequence is 14 residues long. Germline V CDR1 and CDR2: MNHEY, SMNVEV (reference sequence). The CDR3 nucleotides are TGTGCCAGCAGTTTTCTACAGGGGGCCTATGGCTACACCTTC. Amino acids: CASSFLQGAYGYTF.

This clone was recorded only once. The chain couples TRBV13 to TRBJ2-5; 15 bases match TRBD2. With V trimmed by 5 bases and J by 4 bases, 14 bases remained unmatched. The CDR3 spans 19 residues. CDR1 PRHDT and CDR2 FYEKMQ come from the germline V gene (reference sequence). The CDR3 loop reads CASSHTGLAGGESGETQYF. The CDR3 DNA reads TGTGCCAGCAGCCACACGGGACTAGCGGGAGGAGAGTCGGGAGAGACCCAGTACTTC.

V gene TRBV2 combines with J gene TRBJ2-5; possibly TRBD2 for D (5 bases). The V and J ends lost 3 bases and 3 bases respectively, with 17 bases between them. The CDR3 runs 16 residues. Germline CDR1 SNHLY, CDR2 FYNNEI. The CDR3 is CASSDSILGGEETQYF. The CDR3 region has the DNA TGTGCCAGCAGTGATAGTATACTTGGAGGAGAAGAGACCCAGTACTTC.

V is TRBV5-4 and J is TRBJ1-2; D might be TRBD1 (6 bases). The CDR3 contains 14 residues. Germline CDR1 SGHNT, CDR2 YYREEE (reference sequence). Trimming took 4 bases from V and 3 from J, leaving 13 bases between them. For the CDR3, the DNA is TGTGCCAGCAGCCCTGGGGGGGGCGACTATGGCTACACCTTC. Protein product: CASSPGGGDYGYTF.

This sequence joins TRBV19 and TRBJ2-7, with 9 bases matching TRBD2. J lost 3 bases, V lost 0 bases, and 3 bases had no gene match. This CDR3 spans 15 amino acids. Germline V gene lookup returns CDR1 LNHDA and CDR2 SQIVND (reference sequence). This CDR3 reads CASSIDSGSHYEQYF. CDR3 coding DNA: TGTGCCAGTAGTATAGATAGCGGGAGTCACTACGAGCAGTACTTC.

This clone has only one observation. The chain combines TRBV5-1 with TRBJ2-3, with D uncertain. CDR1 and CDR2 from the germline V gene are SGHRS and YFSETQ. V was cut by 0 bases and J by 2 bases, with 7 bases left in between. CDR3 size: 14 residues. CDR3 sequence reads: CASSLVEPTDTQYF. The CDR3 nucleotides are TGCGCCAGCAGCTTGGTGGAGCCCACAGATACGCAGTATTTT. The variable domain in full, completed from reference TRBV5-1 and TRBJ2-3, reads KAGVTQTPRYLIKTRGQQVTLSCSPISGHRSVSWYQQTPGQGLQFLFEYFSETQRNKGNFPGRFSGRQFSNSRSEMNVSTLELGDSALYLCASSLVEPTDTQYFGPGTRLTVL.

Of note for this clone: Other DNA sequences from this sample encode an identical CDR3 as well. The chain carries TRBV21-1 and TRBJ2-7; the listed D gene, TRBD2, was not tested against the DNA. TRBV21-1 is marked as a pseudogene. The CDR3 contains 11 residues. CDR3 DNA sequence: TGTGCCAGCAGCAAAAGAGACGAGCAGTACTTC. Its protein product is CASSKRDEQYF.

This chain's CDR3 is CASSSTGAETQYF. CDR3 DNA: TGTGCCAGCAGCTCTACAGGGGCGGAGACCCAGTACTTC. The V call is TRBV5-4, the J call TRBJ2-5; the match to TRBD1 covers 7 bases. The length of the CDR3 is 13 residues. Germline lookup yields CDR1 SGHNT and CDR2 YYREEE (reference sequence). Trimming removed 3 bases from V and 5 bases from J; junction bases left unmatched: 4. Full variable domain (rest looked up from reference TRBV5-4 and TRBJ2-5): ETGVTQSPTHLIKTRGQQVTLRCSSQSGHNTVSWYQQALGQGPQFIFQYYREEENGRGNFPPRFSGLQFPNYSSELNVNALELDDSALYLCASSSTGAETQYFGPGTRLLVL.

V and J are TRBV27 and TRBJ2-7; TRBD1 might be the D (6 bases). CDR3 size: 15 residues. The germline V gene encodes CDR1 MNHEY and CDR2 SMNVEV (reference sequence). Trimming removed 3 bases from V and 1 base from J, with 13 bases in between. This chain's CDR3 is CASSFRPGQSYEQYF. CDR3 nucleotide sequence: TGTGCCAGCAGTTTTCGACCCGGACAGTCCTACGAGCAGTACTTC.

The chain couples TRBV7-8 to TRBJ2-1; 11 bases fit TRBD2. V shed 5 bases and J 4 bases; nucleotides not matched to a gene: 4. Germline V lookup: CDR1 SGHVS, CDR2 FQNEAQ. This CDR3 spans 15 amino acids. Written as DNA, the CDR3 is TGTGCCAGCAGCGGGACTAGCGGAGTTTACAATGAGCAGTTCTTC. Its translation is CASSGTSGVYNEQFF.

This clone occurred once. The CDR3 coding sequence is TGTGCCAGCAGCTTGGAAAGAACGCAAGAGACCCAGTACTTC. This encodes CASSLERTQETQYF. V usage is TRBV5-8 and J usage is TRBJ2-5; no definite D call. The germline gives CDR1 SGHTS, CDR2 YDEGEE. V was shortened by 0 bases and J by 2 bases, with 8 bases between the two germline ends. The CDR3 spans 14 residues. The full variable domain, with the rest looked up from reference TRBV5-8 and TRBJ2-5, is EAGVTQSPTHLIKTRGQQATLRCSPISGHTSVYWYQQALGLGLQFLLWYDEGEERNRGNFPPRFSGRQFPNYSSELNVNALELEDSALYLCASSLERTQETQYFGPGTRLLVL.

The chain has TRBV7-6 and TRBJ2-3, with a weak D call TRBD2 (5 bases). V was pared by 1 base and J by 4 bases, with 9 bases between. Per germline, CDR1 SGHVS and CDR2 FNYEAQ. The CDR3 covers 14 residues. CDR3 sequence: CASSLGTSSDTQYF. The CDR3 coding sequence is TGTGCCAGCAGCTTAGGTACTAGTTCAGATACGCAGTATTTT.

The chain links TRBV5-5 to TRBJ2-5; D is perhaps TRBD1 (6 bases). Trimming took 4 bases from V and 6 from J, leaving 13 bases between them. Germline loops: CDR1 SGHKS, CDR2 YYEKEE (reference sequence). The CDR3 covers 13 residues. The CDR3 sequence: CASSLTQGKTQYF. Here the CDR3 DNA reads TGTGCCAGCAGCCTGACACAGGGAAAGACCCAGTACTTC.

The rearrangement uses TRBV28 and TRBJ2-5; possible D gene TRBD2, 7 bases. Between the trimmed V and J ends, which lost 6 bases and 5 bases, there was a span of 13 bases. The CDR3 is 13 residues long. The germline gives CDR1 MDHEN, CDR2 SYDVKM. As DNA, the CDR3 is TGTGCCAGCAGCCCCGGGGGGCTGGAGACCCAGTACTTC. Residues: CASSPGGLETQYF.